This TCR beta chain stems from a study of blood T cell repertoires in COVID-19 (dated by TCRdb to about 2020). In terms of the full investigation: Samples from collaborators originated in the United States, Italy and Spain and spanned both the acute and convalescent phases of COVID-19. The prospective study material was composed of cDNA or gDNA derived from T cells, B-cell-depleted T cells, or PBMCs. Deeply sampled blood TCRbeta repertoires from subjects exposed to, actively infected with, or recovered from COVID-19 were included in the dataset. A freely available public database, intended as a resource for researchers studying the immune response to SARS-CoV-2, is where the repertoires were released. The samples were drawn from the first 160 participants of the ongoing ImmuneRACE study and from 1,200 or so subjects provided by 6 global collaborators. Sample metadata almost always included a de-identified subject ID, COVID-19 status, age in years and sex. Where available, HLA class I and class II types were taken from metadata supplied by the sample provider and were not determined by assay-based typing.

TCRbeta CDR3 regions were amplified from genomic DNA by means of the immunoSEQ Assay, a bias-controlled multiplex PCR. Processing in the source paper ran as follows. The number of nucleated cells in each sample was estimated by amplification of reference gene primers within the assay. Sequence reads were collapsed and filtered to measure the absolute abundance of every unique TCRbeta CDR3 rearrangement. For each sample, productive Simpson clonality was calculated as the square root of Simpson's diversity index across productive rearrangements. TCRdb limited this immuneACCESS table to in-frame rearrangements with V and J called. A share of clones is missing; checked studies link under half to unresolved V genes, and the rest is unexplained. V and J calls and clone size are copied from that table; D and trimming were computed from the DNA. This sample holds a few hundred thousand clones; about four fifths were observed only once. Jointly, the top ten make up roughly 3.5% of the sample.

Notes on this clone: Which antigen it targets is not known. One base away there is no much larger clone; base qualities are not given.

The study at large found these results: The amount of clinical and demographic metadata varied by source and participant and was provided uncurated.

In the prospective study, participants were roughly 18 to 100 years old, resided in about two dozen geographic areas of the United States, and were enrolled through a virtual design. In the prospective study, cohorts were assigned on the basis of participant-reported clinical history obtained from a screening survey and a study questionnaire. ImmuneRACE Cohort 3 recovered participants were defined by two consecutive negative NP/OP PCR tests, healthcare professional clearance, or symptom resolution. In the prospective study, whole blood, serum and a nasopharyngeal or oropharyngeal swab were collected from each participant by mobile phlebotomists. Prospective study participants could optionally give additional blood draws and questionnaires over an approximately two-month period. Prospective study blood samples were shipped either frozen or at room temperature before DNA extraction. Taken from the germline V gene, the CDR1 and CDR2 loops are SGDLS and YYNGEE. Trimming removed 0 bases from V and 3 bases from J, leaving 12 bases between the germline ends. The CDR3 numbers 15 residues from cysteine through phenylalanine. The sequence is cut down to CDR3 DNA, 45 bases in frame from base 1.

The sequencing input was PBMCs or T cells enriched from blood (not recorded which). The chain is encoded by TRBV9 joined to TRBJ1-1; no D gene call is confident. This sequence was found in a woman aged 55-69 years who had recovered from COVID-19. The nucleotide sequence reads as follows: TGTGCCAGCAGCGTAGTGTCTGCGAGGGACACTGAAGCTTTCTTT. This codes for CASSVVSARDTEAFF.